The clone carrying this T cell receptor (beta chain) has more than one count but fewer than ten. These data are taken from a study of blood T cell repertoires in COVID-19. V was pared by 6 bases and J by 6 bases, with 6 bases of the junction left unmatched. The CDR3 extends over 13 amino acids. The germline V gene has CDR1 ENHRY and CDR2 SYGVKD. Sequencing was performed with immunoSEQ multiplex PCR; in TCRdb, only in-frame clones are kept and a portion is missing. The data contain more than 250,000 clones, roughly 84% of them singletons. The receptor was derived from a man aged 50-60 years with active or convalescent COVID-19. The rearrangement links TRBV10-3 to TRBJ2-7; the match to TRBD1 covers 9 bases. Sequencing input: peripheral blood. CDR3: CAIRGQGPSEQYF. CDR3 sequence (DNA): TGTGCCATCAGGGGACAGGGCCCCTCCGAGCAGTACTTC.